The sequence of this T cell receptor (beta chain) was determined in a study of cytotoxic CD8 clonotypes in ibrutinib-treated CLL. Assay: immunoSEQ multiplex PCR; the TCRdb copy retains only in-frame clones and omits some. Of fewer than 150,000 clones in the sample, around 84% were seen once. The receptor was isolated from a human donor with chronic lymphocytic leukemia. The sample in question was PBMCs, obtained after 24 months of ibrutinib treatment.

The CDR3 nucleotides read TGTGCCAGCAGCTTAGTCGGGGCTAGCACAGATACGCAGTATTTT. Translated: CASSLVGASTDTQYF. V is TRBV7-2 and J is TRBJ2-3; D assignment may be TRBD1 or TRBD2 (5 bases each). Deletions cut 1 base from V and 0 bases from J, with 8 bases between. This CDR3 has 15 amino acids. Per germline, CDR1 SGHTA and CDR2 FQGNSA.